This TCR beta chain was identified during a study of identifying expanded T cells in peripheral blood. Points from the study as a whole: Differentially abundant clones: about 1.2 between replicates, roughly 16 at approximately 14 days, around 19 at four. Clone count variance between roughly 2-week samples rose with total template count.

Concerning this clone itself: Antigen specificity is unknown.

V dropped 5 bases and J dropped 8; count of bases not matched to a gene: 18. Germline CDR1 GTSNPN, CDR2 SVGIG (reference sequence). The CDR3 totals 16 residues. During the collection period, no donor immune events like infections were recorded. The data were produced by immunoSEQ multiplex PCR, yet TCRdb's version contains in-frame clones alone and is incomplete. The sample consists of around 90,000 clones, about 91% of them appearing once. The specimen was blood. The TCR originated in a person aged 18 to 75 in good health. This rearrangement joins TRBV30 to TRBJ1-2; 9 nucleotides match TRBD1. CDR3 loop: CAWATGRTGGGEGYTF. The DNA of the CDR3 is TGTGCCTGGGCCACCGGTAGAACAGGGGGCGGCGAGGGCTACACCTTC.